This T cell receptor (beta chain) was found in a study of blood T cells in healthy people across ages. This clonotype was found a few times. The authors ran a second PCR of about 7 to 11 cycles using a sample-barcoded 5' primer and a J-beta primer mix. TCRdb ran MiXCR on the 5' RACE reads and lists one entry per CDR3 protein. This sample carries about 1.1 million distinct CDR3 sequences, 30% to 40% of them seen once, and the ten largest clones take about an eighth. The sequenced sample was blood. This receptor was identified in a man younger than 35 in good health.

The CDR3 bases are TGTGCTAGTGGTTTTCAGGTCGGGGAGCTGTTTTTT. Protein sequence: CASGFQVGELFF. The V and J genes are TRBV12-5 and TRBJ2-2; D is ambiguous. CDR3 length: 12 amino acids. Germline-derived CDR1 and CDR2 are LGHNT and FRNRAP. V shed 3 bases and J shed 7 bases, with 6 bases lying between them.